Sequencing of this TCR beta chain was carried out in a study of shared clonotypes between healthy human individuals. Nashville, Tennessee was home to all donors, each a Caucasian adult. Regarding the study as a whole: The expectation was that sequencing depth would affect clonotype sharing among donors. Blood alone was sampled, and tissue repertoires likely differ.

Germline assignment: CDR1 LGHNA and CDR2 YSLEER. The CDR3 extends over 16 amino acids. Trimming cost V 1 base and J 0 bases, with 11 bases left between them. The method was immunoSEQ multiplex PCR; TCRdb's version includes in-frame clones alone and lacks a portion of them. The sample gives 400,000 to 500,000 clones, around three quarters of which show up once; less than 15% is in the top ten. A remark on this clone: Its antigen is unknown.

The source material was PBMCs. The clonotype was recovered from a woman in her thirties or forties in good health. Some clones in this sample may be carry-over from other donors' samples. The gene calls are TRBV4-3 and TRBJ2-3, with D tentatively TRBD2 (6 bases). CDR3 DNA sequence: TGCGCCAGCAGCCAAGTTCTGGGAGGTAGCACAGATACGCAGTATTTT. Translation: CASSQVLGGSTDTQYF.